The 27 T cell receptor beta chains given below trace back to one sample, sequenced in a study of cytotoxic CD8 clonotypes in ibrutinib-treated CLL. Assay: immunoSEQ multiplex PCR; the TCRdb copy retains only in-frame clones and omits some. Here the sample spans fewer than 400,000 clones, 67% being singletons. This material consisted of PBMCs, taken after 36 months of ibrutinib treatment. The receptors stem from a human donor with chronic lymphocytic leukemia.

This chain joins TRBV4-3 and TRBJ2-5; D is possibly TRBD1 (8 bases). Germline V gene sequence: CDR1 LGHNA, CDR2 YSLEER. V was pared by 1 base and J by 3 bases, with 21 bases between. This CDR3 has 18 residues. The CDR3 coding sequence is TGCGCCAGCAGCCAAGTCAGGGGGCTGGCGGGAGAGGAAGAGACCCAGTACTTC. Encoded protein: CASSQVRGLAGEEETQYF.

This clone was detected a few times. The chain employs TRBV18 and TRBJ2-6; possible D gene TRBD2, 5 bases. V was clipped by 5 bases and J by 0 bases, with 11 bases between them. The CDR3 runs 16 residues. CDR1 is KGHSH, CDR2 LQKENI, per germline. CDR3 bases: TGTGCCAGCTCATCTAGCCGTGCCTCTGGGGCCAACGTCCTGACTTTC. Translating gives CASSSSRASGANVLTF.

The CDR3 here is CASSSYITGELFF. The CDR3 coding sequence is TGTGCCAGCAGCTCTTACATAACCGGGGAGCTGTTTTTT. The chain is built from TRBV7-9 and TRBJ2-2; D gene uncertain. Trimming shortened V by 4 bases and J by 5 bases, and 8 bases separated the two germline ends. From germline, CDR1 is SEHNR and CDR2 FQNEAQ (reference sequence). The CDR3 has 13 amino acids.

This clone was observed a handful of times. The rearrangement uses TRBV2 and TRBJ1-1; D might be TRBD1 (5 bases). Trimming took off 8 bases at V and 3 bases at J, with 7 bases between the two ends. This CDR3 comprises 11 residues. The V gene's germline CDR1 is SNHLY and CDR2 FYNNEI. This chain's CDR3 is CASQGDTEAFF. In DNA, the CDR3 is TGTGCCAGCCAGGGTGACACTGAAGCTTTCTTT.

The V call is TRBV5-5, the J call TRBJ1-1; the D gene is possibly TRBD1 (6 bases). The CDR3 has 14 amino acids. Germline-derived CDR1 and CDR2 are SGHKS and YYEKEE (reference sequence). V gave up 2 bases and J gave up 1 base, with 9 bases separating them. In DNA, the CDR3 is TGTGCCAGCAGCTTCCAGACAGGGAACACTGAAGCTTTCTTT. Translated: CASSFQTGNTEAFF.

This chain links TRBV6-5 with TRBJ2-3; D is ambiguous. Germline CDR1 is MNHEY and CDR2 is SVGAGI. V dropped 6 bases and J dropped 4 bases, with 8 bases sitting between them. The length of the CDR3 is 12 residues. This CDR3 is CASRRTADTQYF. The CDR3 coding sequence is TGTGCCAGCAGACGCACGGCAGATACGCAGTATTTT.

This clone showed up just once. The rearrangement joins TRBV29-1 to TRBJ2-3; the D is unclear. From germline, CDR1 is SQVTM and CDR2 ANQGSEA. V lost 4 bases and J lost 2, with 10 bases in between. The CDR3 sequence is 13 residues long. DNA of the CDR3: TGCAGCGTTGTCTATTTTAACACAGATACGCAGTATTTT. Translating gives CSVVYFNTDTQYF.

Comments on this clone: Other DNA sequences in this sample translate to the same CDR3. The chain joins TRBV7-9 to TRBJ2-5, with D hard to call. From germline, CDR1 is SEHNR and CDR2 FQNEAQ (reference sequence). V gave up 5 bases and J gave up 0 bases, with 10 bases separating them. The CDR3 extends over 14 amino acids. The CDR3 spells CASSGRTYQETQYF. CDR3 in DNA: TGTGCCAGCAGCGGTCGTACGTACCAAGAGACCCAGTACTTC.

This clone has a single count. V usage is TRBV11-2 and J usage is TRBJ2-7, with no clear D. The CDR3 sequence is 12 residues long. CDR1 is SGHAT, CDR2 FQNNGV, per germline. The V gene lost 3 bases and the J gene lost 5 bases, with 8 bases spanning the gap. The CDR3 protein is CASSFVVHEQYF. CDR3 nucleotides: TGTGCCAGCAGCTTCGTGGTCCACGAGCAGTACTTC.

The chain links TRBV5-4 to TRBJ1-2, with 7 positions matching TRBD1. V was pared by 1 base and J by 3 bases, with 12 bases of the junction left unmatched. The CDR3 extends over 17 amino acids. The germline V gene encodes CDR1 SGHNT and CDR2 YYREEE (reference sequence). The CDR3 spells CASSLYPSDREHYGYTF. The CDR3 nucleotides are TGTGCCAGCAGCTTGTACCCATCAGACAGGGAACACTATGGCTACACCTTC.

The chain has TRBV15 and TRBJ2-4; 7 nucleotides align to TRBD2. Trimming at V came to 3 bases and at J to 7 bases, leaving 6 bases not matched to a gene. This CDR3 is 14 amino acids long. Germline CDR1 LNHNV, CDR2 YYDKDF (reference sequence). This CDR3 is CATSSALGGNIQYF. The CDR3 DNA is TGTGCCACCAGCAGTGCCCTCGGGGGGAACATTCAGTACTTC.

The chain links TRBV7-6 to TRBJ2-7; D is perhaps TRBD1 (6 bases). Trimming took off 5 bases at V and 0 bases at J, with 17 bases between the two ends. Per germline, CDR1 SGHVS and CDR2 FNYEAQ. This CDR3 is 16 amino acids long. CDR3 loop: CASSPAPRGSSYEQYF. In DNA form, the CDR3 reads TGTGCCAGCAGCCCAGCTCCGAGGGGGAGCTCCTACGAGCAGTACTTC.

The chain links TRBV9 to TRBJ2-7; the D is unclear. Trimming took 4 bases from V and 0 from J, leaving 11 bases between them. Germline CDR1 is SGDLS and CDR2 is YYNGEE. The CDR3 is 14 amino acids. The CDR3 nucleotides read TGTGCCAGCAGCCAACTGGACGGCTCCTACGAGCAGTACTTC. It codes for CASSQLDGSYEQYF.

J is TRBJ2-5 and V is TRBV5-6, with D perhaps matching TRBD1 or TRBD2 (5 bases each). V gave up 4 bases and J gave up 9 bases, with 13 bases separating them. CDR1 and CDR2 from the germline V gene are SGHDT and YYEEEE. The CDR3 consists of 12 residues. In DNA form, the CDR3 reads TGTGCCAGCAGCCGGGGCTCCGGGGCCCAGTACTTC. Encoded protein: CASSRGSGAQYF.

The chain combines TRBV6-1 with TRBJ2-1, with D perhaps TRBD2 (6 bases). Germline-derived CDR1 and CDR2 are MNHNS and SASEGT. V dropped 2 bases and J dropped 2 bases, with 10 bases sitting between them. The CDR3 consists of 15 residues. The CDR3 DNA reads as TGTGCCAGCAGTGAAACCGGGAGAGCCTACAATGAGCAGTTCTTC. This codes for CASSETGRAYNEQFF.

This chain uses TRBV6-1 with TRBJ2-3; D is perhaps TRBD2 (5 bases). V lost 2 bases and J 3 bases, leaving 6 bases between the germline ends. The germline CDR1 and CDR2 sequences are MNHNS and SASEGT. The CDR3 length is 13 residues. CDR3 loop: CASSEPGTDTQYF. The CDR3 DNA sequence: TGTGCCAGCAGTGAACCGGGGACAGATACGCAGTATTTT.

The rearrangement uses TRBV5-1 and TRBJ2-7; 8 bases line up with TRBD1. Trimming at V came to 4 bases and at J to 3 bases, leaving 6 bases not matched to a gene. Germline-derived CDR1 and CDR2 are SGHRS and YFSETQ. CDR3 length: 14 amino acids. Here the CDR3 DNA reads TGCGCCAGCAGCGGGGCCGGGACAGGCTACGAGCAGTACTTC. It translates to CASSGAGTGYEQYF.

The chain recombines TRBV27 with TRBJ2-2; D unresolved. Germline-derived CDR1 and CDR2 are MNHEY and SMNVEV (reference sequence). The CDR3 totals 11 residues. V lost 6 bases and J lost 4, with 3 bases in between. Written as DNA, the CDR3 is TGTGCCAGCAGGACCACCGGGGAGCTGTTTTTT. This sequence encodes CASRTTGELFF.

The V call is TRBV9, the J call TRBJ2-1, with 7 bases identical to TRBD2. The CDR3 loop spans 17 amino acids. Germline CDR1 reads SGDLS; CDR2 reads YYNGEE. V dropped 1 base and J dropped 0; count of bases not matched to a gene: 7. This chain's CDR3 is CASSVRDYQSSYNEQFF. The CDR3 DNA follows: TGTGCCAGCAGCGTACGGGACTACCAAAGCTCCTACAATGAGCAGTTCTTC.

The chain couples TRBV4-1 to TRBJ1-2, with D uncertain. Germline V gene data show CDR1 as MGHRA and CDR2 as YSYEKL. The CDR3 loop spans 14 amino acids. Trimming removed 1 base at V and 4 bases at J, with 10 bases between. The CDR3 sequence: CASSQASTRYGYTF. DNA of the CDR3: TGCGCCAGCAGCCAAGCTAGTACACGCTATGGCTACACCTTC.

The chain uses TRBV27 and TRBJ1-6; maybe TRBD1 (6 bases). Trimming left V 2 bases short and J 6 bases short, with 11 bases between. Germline V gene lookup returns CDR1 MNHEY and CDR2 SMNVEV (reference sequence). This CDR3 spans 15 amino acids. In DNA, the CDR3 is TGTGCCAGCAGTTTACAAGGACAGTCTAATTCACCCCTCCACTTT. Amino acid sequence: CASSLQGQSNSPLHF.

This clone was picked up one time. The rearrangement links TRBV29-1 to TRBJ2-3; D call uncertain. The CDR3 is 12 amino acids. V lost 3 bases to trimming and J lost 2 bases, with 6 bases between them. Germline V gene data show CDR1 as SQVTM and CDR2 as ANQGSEA. The CDR3 bases are TGCAGCGTTGAGGTCGCCACAGATACGCAGTATTTT. Translating gives CSVEVATDTQYF.

V and J are TRBV7-3 and TRBJ2-7; D not resolved. CDR1 is SGHTA, CDR2 FQGTGA, per germline. The CDR3 spans 13 residues. Trimming pared 5 bases from V and 6 bases from J, leaving 14 bases between. CDR3 sequence: CASSLKSRSEQYF. The CDR3, as DNA: TGTGCCAGCAGCCTCAAGTCCCGGAGCGAGCAGTACTTC.

V gene TRBV12-5 combines with J gene TRBJ1-2, with D tentatively TRBD1 (5 bases). Deletions cut 2 bases from V and 8 bases from J, with 18 bases between. The length of the CDR3 is 15 residues. Germline V gene lookup returns CDR1 LGHNT and CDR2 FRNRAP. This chain's CDR3 is CASGLILAGRRGYTF. The CDR3 DNA reads TGTGCTAGTGGTTTGATTTTAGCGGGGCGGCGAGGCTACACCTTC.

This clone was seen only a few times. The chain joins TRBV10-1 to TRBJ1-1; no firm D call. This CDR3 region has 13 residues. Trimming removed 4 bases at V and 3 bases at J, with 9 bases between. Looked up from germline, CDR1 is WNHNN and CDR2 is SYGVQD (reference sequence). CDR3 sequence (DNA): TGCGCCAGCAGTGCAGGTTTGGACACTGAAGCTTTCTTT. Its translation is CASSAGLDTEAFF.

The J gene is TRBJ2-2, the V gene TRBV4-1; 14 bases fit TRBD2. V lost 0 bases and J lost 6; bases outside the gene matches: 9. Germline assignment: CDR1 MGHRA and CDR2 YSYEKL. The length of the CDR3 is 19 residues. This chain's CDR3 is CASSQDPGLAGGRAGELFF. CDR3 sequence (DNA): TGCGCCAGCAGCCAAGATCCCGGACTAGCGGGGGGCCGCGCCGGGGAGCTGTTTTTT.

The V gene is TRBV6-5, the J gene TRBJ1-3; D is unclear. Looked up from germline, CDR1 is MNHEY and CDR2 is SVGAGI. The CDR3 consists of 13 residues. The V and J ends lost 6 bases and 2 bases respectively, with 8 bases between them. This chain's CDR3 is CASRGSTGNTIYF. The CDR3 nucleotides are TGTGCCAGCAGAGGAAGTACTGGAAACACCATATATTTT.